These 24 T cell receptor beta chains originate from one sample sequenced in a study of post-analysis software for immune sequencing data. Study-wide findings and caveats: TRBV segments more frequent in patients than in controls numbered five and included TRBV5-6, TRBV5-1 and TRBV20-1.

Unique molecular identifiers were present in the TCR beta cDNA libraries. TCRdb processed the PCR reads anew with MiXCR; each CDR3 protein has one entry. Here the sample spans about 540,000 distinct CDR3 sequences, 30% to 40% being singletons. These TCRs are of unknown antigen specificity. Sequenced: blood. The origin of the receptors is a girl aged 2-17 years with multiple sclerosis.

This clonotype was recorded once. The CDR3 sequence: CSAGWARLGSNQPQHF. In DNA form, the CDR3 reads TGCAGCGCTGGGTGGGCGCGCCTCGGGAGCAATCAGCCCCAGCATTTT. The chain carries TRBV20-1 and TRBJ1-5; D call uncertain. Germline lookup yields CDR1 DFQATT and CDR2 SNEGSKA (reference sequence). The CDR3 contains 16 residues.

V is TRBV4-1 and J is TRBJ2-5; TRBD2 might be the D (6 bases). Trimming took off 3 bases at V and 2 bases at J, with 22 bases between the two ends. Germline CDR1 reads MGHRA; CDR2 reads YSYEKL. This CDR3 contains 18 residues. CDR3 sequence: CASSQNRLGSSVQETQYF. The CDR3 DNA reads TGCGCCAGCAGCCAGAACCGACTAGGGTCATCCGTTCAAGAGACCCAGTACTTC.

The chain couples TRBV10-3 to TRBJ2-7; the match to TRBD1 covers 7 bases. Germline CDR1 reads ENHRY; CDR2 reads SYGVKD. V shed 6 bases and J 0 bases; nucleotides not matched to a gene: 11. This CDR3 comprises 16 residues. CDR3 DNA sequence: TGTGCCATCAGCACTTCAGGACAGGACCTCTCCTACGAGCAGTACTTC. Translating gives CAISTSGQDLSYEQYF.

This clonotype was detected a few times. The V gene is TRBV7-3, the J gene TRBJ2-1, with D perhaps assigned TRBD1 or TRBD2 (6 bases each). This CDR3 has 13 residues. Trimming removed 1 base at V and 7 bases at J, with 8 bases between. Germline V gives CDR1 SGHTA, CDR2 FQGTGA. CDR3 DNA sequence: TGTGCCAGCAGCTTAATAGGGGGGAATGAGCAGTTCTTC. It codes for CASSLIGGNEQFF. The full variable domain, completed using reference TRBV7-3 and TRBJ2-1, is GAGVSQTPSNKVTEKGKYVELRCDPISGHTALYWYRQSLGQGPEFLIYFQGTGAADDSGLPNDRFFAVRPEGSVSTLKIQRTERGDSAVYLCASSLIGGNEQFFGPGTRLTVL.

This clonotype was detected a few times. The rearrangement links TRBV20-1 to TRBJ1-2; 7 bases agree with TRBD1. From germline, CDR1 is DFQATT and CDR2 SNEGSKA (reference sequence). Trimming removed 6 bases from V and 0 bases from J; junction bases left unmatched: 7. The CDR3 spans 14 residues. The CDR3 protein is CSAPGTAPNYGYTF. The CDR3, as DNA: TGCAGTGCACCTGGGACAGCGCCTAACTATGGCTACACCTTC.

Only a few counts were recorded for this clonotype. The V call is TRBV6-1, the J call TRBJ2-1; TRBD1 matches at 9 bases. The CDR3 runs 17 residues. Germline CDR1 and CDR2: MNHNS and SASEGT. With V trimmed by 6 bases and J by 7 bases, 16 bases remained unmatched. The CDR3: CASSSSAWDREGNEQFF. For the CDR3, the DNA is TGTGCCAGCAGCTCTTCCGCGTGGGACAGGGAAGGGAATGAGCAGTTCTTC.

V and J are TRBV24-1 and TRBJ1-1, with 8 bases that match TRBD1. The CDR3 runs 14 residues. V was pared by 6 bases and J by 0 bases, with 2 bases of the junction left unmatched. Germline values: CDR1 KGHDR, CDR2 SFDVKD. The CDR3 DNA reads TGTGCCACCAGTAGGACAGGGCTGAACACTGAAGCTTTCTTT. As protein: CATSRTGLNTEAFF.

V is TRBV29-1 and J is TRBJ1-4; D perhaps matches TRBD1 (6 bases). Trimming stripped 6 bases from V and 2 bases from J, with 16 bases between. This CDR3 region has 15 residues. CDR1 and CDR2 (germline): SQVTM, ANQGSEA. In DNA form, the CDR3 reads TGCAGCGTGGGGGCAGGGGCCTTTACTAATGAAAAACTGTTTTTT. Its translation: CSVGAGAFTNEKLFF.

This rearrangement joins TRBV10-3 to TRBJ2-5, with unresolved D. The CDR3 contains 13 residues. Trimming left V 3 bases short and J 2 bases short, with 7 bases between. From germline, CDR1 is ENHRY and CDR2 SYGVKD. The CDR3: CAISEEPQETQYF. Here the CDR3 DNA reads TGTGCCATCAGTGAAGAGCCTCAAGAGACCCAGTACTTC.

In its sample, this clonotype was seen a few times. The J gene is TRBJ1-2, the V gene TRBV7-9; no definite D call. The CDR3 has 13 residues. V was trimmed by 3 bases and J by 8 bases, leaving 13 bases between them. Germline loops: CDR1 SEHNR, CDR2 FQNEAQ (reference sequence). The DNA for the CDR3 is TGTGCCAGCAGCTTGGCGCTCGGGATGGGCTACACCTTC. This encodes CASSLALGMGYTF.

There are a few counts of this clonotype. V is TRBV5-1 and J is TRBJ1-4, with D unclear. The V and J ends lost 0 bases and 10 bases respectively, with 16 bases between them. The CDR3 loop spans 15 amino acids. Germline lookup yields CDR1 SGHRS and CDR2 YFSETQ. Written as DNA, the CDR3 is TGCGCCAGCAGCTTGGCTGAGGGCCTAGGCGGAAAACTGTTTTTT. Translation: CASSLAEGLGGKLFF.

The CDR3 spells CASSQRLEAQRQETQFF. The CDR3 nucleotides read TGTGCCAGCAGTCAAAGACTAGAAGCTCAACGCCAAGAGACCCAGTTCTTC. This rearrangement joins TRBV6-2 or TRBV6-3 to TRBJ2-5, with D perhaps matching TRBD2 (6 bases). The end of the DNA fits TRBJ2-1 better, so the J call may be wrong. The germline CDR1 and CDR2 sequences are MNHEY and SVGEGT. The CDR3 spans 17 residues.

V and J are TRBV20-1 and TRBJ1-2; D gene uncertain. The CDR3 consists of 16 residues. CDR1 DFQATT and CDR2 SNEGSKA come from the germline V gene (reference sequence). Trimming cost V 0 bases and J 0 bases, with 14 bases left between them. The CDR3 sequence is CSARDRADASNYGYTF. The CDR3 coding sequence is TGCAGTGCTAGAGATAGGGCAGACGCCTCTAACTATGGCTACACCTTC.

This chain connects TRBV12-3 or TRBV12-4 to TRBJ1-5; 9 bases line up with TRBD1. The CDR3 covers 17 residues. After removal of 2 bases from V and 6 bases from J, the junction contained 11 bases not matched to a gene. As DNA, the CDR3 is TGTGCCAGCAGTTTATGGTCGGGACAGGGCGGGAGTCAGCCCCAGCATTTT. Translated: CASSLWSGQGGSQPQHF.

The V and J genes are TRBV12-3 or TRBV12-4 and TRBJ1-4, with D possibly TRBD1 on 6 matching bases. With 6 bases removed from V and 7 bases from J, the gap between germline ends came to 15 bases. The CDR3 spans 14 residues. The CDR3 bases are TGTGCCAGCAGCTTACAGGGCGTGCGTGAAAAACTGTTTTTT. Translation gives CASSLQGVREKLFF.

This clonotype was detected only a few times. CDR3 region: CSARGQGSGQPQHF. DNA for the CDR3: TGCAGTGCTAGGGGACAGGGCTCGGGACAGCCCCAGCATTTT. This chain uses TRBV20-1 with TRBJ1-5, with 9 nucleotides matching TRBD1. The CDR3 has 14 residues. CDR1 and CDR2 (germline): DFQATT, SNEGSKA (reference sequence). J lost 7 bases, V lost 3 bases, and 7 bases had no gene match.

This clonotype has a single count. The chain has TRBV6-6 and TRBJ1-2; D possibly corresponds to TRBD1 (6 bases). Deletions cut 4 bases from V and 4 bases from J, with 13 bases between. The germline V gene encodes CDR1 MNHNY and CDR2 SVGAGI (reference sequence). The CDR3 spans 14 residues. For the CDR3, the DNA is TGTGCCAGCAGTTCCCGACAGGATTCCTATGGCTACACCTTC. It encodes CASSSRQDSYGYTF.

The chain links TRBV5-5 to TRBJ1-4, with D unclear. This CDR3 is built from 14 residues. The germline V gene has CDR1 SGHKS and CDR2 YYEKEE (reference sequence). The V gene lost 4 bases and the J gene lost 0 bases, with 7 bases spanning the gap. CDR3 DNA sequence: TGTGCCAGCAGCGCCACCTCAACTAATGAAAAACTGTTTTTT. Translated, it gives CASSATSTNEKLFF. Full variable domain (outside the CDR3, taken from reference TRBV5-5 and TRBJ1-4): DAGVTQSPTHLIKTRGQQVTLRCSPISGHKSVSWYQQVLGQGPQFIFQYYEKEERGRGNFPDRFSARQFPNYSSELNVNALLLGDSALYLCASSATSTNEKLFFGSGTQLSVL.

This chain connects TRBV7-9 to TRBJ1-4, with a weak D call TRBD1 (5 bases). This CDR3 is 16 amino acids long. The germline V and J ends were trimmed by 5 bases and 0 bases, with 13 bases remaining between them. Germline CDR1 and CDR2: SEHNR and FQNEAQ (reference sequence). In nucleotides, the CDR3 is TGTGCCAGCAGCCCAGACGGGGGGGCAACTAATGAAAAACTGTTTTTT. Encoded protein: CASSPDGGATNEKLFF.

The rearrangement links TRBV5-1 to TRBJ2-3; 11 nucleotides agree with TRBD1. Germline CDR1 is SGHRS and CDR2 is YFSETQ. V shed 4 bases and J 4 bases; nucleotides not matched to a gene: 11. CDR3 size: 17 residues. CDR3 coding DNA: TGCGCCAGCAGCCTGGTGTATCGGACAGGGGGCGCAGATACGCAGTATTTT. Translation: CASSLVYRTGGADTQYF.

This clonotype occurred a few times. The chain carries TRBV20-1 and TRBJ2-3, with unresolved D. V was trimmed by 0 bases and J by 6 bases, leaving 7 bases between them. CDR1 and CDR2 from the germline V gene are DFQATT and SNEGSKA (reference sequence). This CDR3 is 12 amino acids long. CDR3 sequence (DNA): TGCAGTGCTAGAGAGATGTGGGATACGCAGTATTTT. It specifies CSAREMWDTQYF.

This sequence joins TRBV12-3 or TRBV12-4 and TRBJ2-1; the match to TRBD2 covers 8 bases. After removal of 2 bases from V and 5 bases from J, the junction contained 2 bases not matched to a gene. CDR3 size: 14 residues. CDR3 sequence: CASSLNGGDNEQFF. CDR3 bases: TGTGCCAGCAGTTTAAACGGGGGGGACAATGAGCAGTTCTTC.

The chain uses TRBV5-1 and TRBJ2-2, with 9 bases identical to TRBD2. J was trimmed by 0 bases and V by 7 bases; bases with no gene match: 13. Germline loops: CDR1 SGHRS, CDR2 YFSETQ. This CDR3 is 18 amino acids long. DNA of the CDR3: TGCGCCAGCTACCACGGGCTAGCGGGGACCTCGAACACCGGGGAGCTGTTTTTT. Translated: CASYHGLAGTSNTGELFF.

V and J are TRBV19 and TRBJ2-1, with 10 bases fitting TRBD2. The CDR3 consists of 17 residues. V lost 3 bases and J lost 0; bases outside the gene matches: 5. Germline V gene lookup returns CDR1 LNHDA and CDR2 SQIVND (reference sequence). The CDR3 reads CASSIASGGLSYNEQFF. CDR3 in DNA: TGTGCCAGTAGTATCGCTAGCGGGGGACTCTCCTACAATGAGCAGTTCTTC.